This section outlines one T cell receptor (beta chain) sequence together with its context. Germline V gene sequence: CDR1 MDHEN, CDR2 SYDVKM. The ends were cut back, 1 base at V and 5 bases at J, with 11 bases in the middle. This CDR3 is 14 amino acids long. Sequencing was performed with immunoSEQ multiplex PCR; in TCRdb, only in-frame clones are kept and a portion is missing. The table lists 35,000 to 45,000 clones, less than 90% of them singletons. The source of the sample is a study of blood T cell repertoires in COVID-19. Sequenced input: peripheral blood. The receptor was isolated from a man in his 70s with acute or convalescent COVID-19. This chain uses TRBV28 with TRBJ1-1, with D possibly TRBD1 on 5 matching bases. The CDR3 nucleotides read TGTGCCAGCAGTTTATTGGCAGGGCGAACTGAAGCTTTCTTT. Translation: CASSLLAGRTEAFF.